The next 16 T cell receptor beta chains were all read from a single sample in a study of T cell responses to AZD1222 COVID-19 vaccine. The protocol was immunoSEQ multiplex PCR, while the TCRdb copy is restricted to in-frame clones and leaves out a portion. The sample carries 150,000 or so clones, 91% recorded once. The sequencing used peripheral blood, collected on day 0 of AZD1222 vaccination. The receptors stem from an adult in good health.

The chain uses TRBV9 and TRBJ2-6; D not certain. Germline CDR1 is SGDLS and CDR2 is YYNGEE. The CDR3 has 18 residues. V lost 0 bases and J 0 bases, leaving 13 bases between the germline ends. The CDR3 bases are TGTGCCAGCAGCGTAGACCAAGGAACCCGCTCTGGGGCCAACGTCCTGACTTTC. Its protein product is CASSVDQGTRSGANVLTF. The full variable domain, its missing parts supplied by reference TRBV9 and TRBJ2-6, is DSGVTQTPKHLITATGQRVTLRCSPRSGDLSVYWYQQSLDQGLQFLIQYYNGEERAKGNILERFSAQQFPDLHSELNLSSLELGDSALYFCASSVDQGTRSGANVLTFGAGSRLTVL.

This clone was seen once. This rearrangement joins TRBV11-2 to TRBJ2-3; D unresolved. There are 15 residues in the CDR3. Trimming stripped 4 bases from V and 2 bases from J, with 13 bases between. Germline CDR1 reads SGHAT; CDR2 reads FQNNGV. CDR3 nucleotides: TGTGCCAGCAGCTCGAACTCCGGTCTCACAGATACGCAGTATTTT. It encodes CASSSNSGLTDTQYF.

This rearrangement joins TRBV14 to TRBJ1-1; D is possibly TRBD1 (5 bases). V was cut by 7 bases and J by 4 bases, with 16 bases left in between. The CDR3 runs 14 residues. Germline CDR1 reads SGHDN; CDR2 reads FVKESK. CDR3 in DNA: TGTGCCAGCACCTTTCGCCTTGGGGCCACTGAAGCTTTCTTT. Encoded protein: CASTFRLGATEAFF.

The J gene is TRBJ2-2, the V gene TRBV19, with D tentatively TRBD1 (6 bases). The CDR3 contains 15 residues. V lost 5 bases to trimming and J lost 4 bases, with 14 bases between them. Germline CDR1 LNHDA, CDR2 SQIVND (reference sequence). The DNA of the CDR3 is TGTGCCAGTAGTCCTAGGGACATCGCCACCGGGGAGCTGTTTTTT. Translation gives CASSPRDIATGELFF.

The chain employs TRBV20-1 and TRBJ1-2; no reliable D call. The germline V and J ends were trimmed by 6 bases and 4 bases, with 9 bases remaining between them. From germline, CDR1 is DFQATT and CDR2 SNEGSKA (reference sequence). CDR3 size: 11 residues. CDR3 protein: CSAPRVYGYTF. The CDR3 coding sequence is TGCAGTGCCCCCCGCGTCTATGGCTACACCTTC.

The chain links TRBV19 to TRBJ1-4; 11 nucleotides agree with TRBD1. In germline, CDR1 is LNHDA, CDR2 SQIVND (reference sequence). The CDR3 extends over 14 amino acids. V lost 8 bases to trimming and J lost 7 bases; unmatched junction nucleotides: 6. CDR3 protein: CASAGTGGVEKLFF. CDR3 in DNA: TGTGCCAGTGCCGGGACAGGGGGTGTTGAAAAACTGTTTTTT.

The chain carries TRBV19 and TRBJ2-5, with D possibly matching TRBD1 (6 bases). V lost 4 bases to trimming and J lost 2 bases, with 14 bases between them. Germline V gene sequence: CDR1 LNHDA, CDR2 SQIVND (reference sequence). This CDR3 has 15 residues. The CDR3 loop reads CASSTGQFSQETQYF. The CDR3 nucleotides read TGTGCCAGTAGTACCGGACAGTTTTCTCAAGAGACCCAGTACTTC.

The chain has TRBV3-1 (or the pseudogene TRBV3-2) and TRBJ2-7; D is uncertain. Germline CDR1 LGHDT, CDR2 YNNKEL (reference sequence). This CDR3 is 12 amino acids long. V lost 6 bases, J lost 3 bases, and 9 bases lay in between. CDR3 region: CASSHARYEQYF. DNA for the CDR3: TGTGCCAGCAGTCATGCCCGCTACGAGCAGTACTTC.

The CDR3 is CASSDDRGYGYTF. CDR3 DNA: TGTGCCAGCAGCGATGACAGGGGTTATGGCTACACCTTC. The V gene is TRBV7-3, the J gene TRBJ1-2; 8 nucleotides agree with TRBD1. Germline V gives CDR1 SGHTA, CDR2 FQGTGA. CDR3 length: 13 residues. V shed 5 bases, J shed 5 bases, and the junction held 4 bases outside the gene matches.

The chain couples TRBV7-9 to TRBJ2-1, with D uncertain. Per the germline V gene, CDR1 is SEHNR and CDR2 is FQNEAQ (reference sequence). V was trimmed by 4 bases and J by 10 bases, leaving 14 bases between them. The length of the CDR3 is 13 residues. The DNA of the CDR3 is TGTGCCAGCAGCTCTGGGCCAAGAATAGAGCAGTTCTTC. Amino acid sequence: CASSSGPRIEQFF.

This chain links TRBV4-2 with TRBJ1-1; tentatively, D is TRBD1 (5 bases). Germline V lookup: CDR1 LGHNA, CDR2 YNFKEQ. Trimming took 1 base from V and 0 from J, leaving 6 bases between them. This CDR3 has 14 amino acids. The CDR3 DNA reads TGTGCCAGCAGCCAAGGGGGACTGAACACTGAAGCTTTCTTT. This codes for CASSQGGLNTEAFF.

The chain links TRBV6-2 or TRBV6-3 to TRBJ1-5; 7 bases are a match to TRBD1. Germline lookup yields CDR1 MNHEY and CDR2 SVGEGT. This CDR3 is built from 17 residues. Trimming at V came to 0 bases and at J to 0 bases, leaving 5 bases not matched to a gene. The CDR3 bases are TGTGCCAGCAGTTACTCGAAAGGGGGCTCTAGCAATCAGCCCCAGCATTTT. It codes for CASSYSKGGSSNQPQHF.

The chain is built from TRBV2 and TRBJ1-1, with a weak D call TRBD1 (5 bases). This CDR3 comprises 13 residues. V was shortened by 5 bases and J by 11 bases, with 18 bases between the two germline ends. CDR1 and CDR2 (germline): SNHLY, FYNNEI. As DNA, the CDR3 is TGTGCCAGCAGTCAAACCGGGACCCGGAGCGCTTTCTTT. Translation: CASSQTGTRSAFF.

The chain links TRBV6-1 to TRBJ1-4; D not certain. This CDR3 contains 15 residues. V was pared by 2 bases and J by 2 bases, with 9 bases between. Germline values: CDR1 MNHNS, CDR2 SASEGT. DNA for the CDR3: TGTGCCAGCAGTGAAAGCCGGAGGACTAATGAAAAACTGTTTTTT. Encoded protein: CASSESRRTNEKLFF.

This clone was counted between two and nine times. The V and J genes are TRBV2 and TRBJ1-5; D perhaps matches TRBD1 (5 bases). This CDR3 region has 14 residues. The germline V and J ends were trimmed by 6 bases and 5 bases, with 14 bases remaining between them. Germline assignment: CDR1 SNHLY and CDR2 FYNNEI. The CDR3 DNA reads as TGTGCCAGCAGACCACGGGGACCCCATCAGCCCCAGCATTTT. Encoded protein: CASRPRGPHQPQHF.

The chain has TRBV3-1 (or the pseudogene TRBV3-2) and TRBJ1-3; D perhaps matches TRBD1 (5 bases). V dropped 3 bases and J dropped 8 bases, with 17 bases sitting between them. This CDR3 region has 15 residues. Germline V lookup: CDR1 LGHDT, CDR2 YNNKEL (reference sequence). The CDR3 here is CASSHTGTMGDTIYF. CDR3 bases: TGTGCCAGCAGCCACACCGGGACCATGGGGGACACCATATATTTT.